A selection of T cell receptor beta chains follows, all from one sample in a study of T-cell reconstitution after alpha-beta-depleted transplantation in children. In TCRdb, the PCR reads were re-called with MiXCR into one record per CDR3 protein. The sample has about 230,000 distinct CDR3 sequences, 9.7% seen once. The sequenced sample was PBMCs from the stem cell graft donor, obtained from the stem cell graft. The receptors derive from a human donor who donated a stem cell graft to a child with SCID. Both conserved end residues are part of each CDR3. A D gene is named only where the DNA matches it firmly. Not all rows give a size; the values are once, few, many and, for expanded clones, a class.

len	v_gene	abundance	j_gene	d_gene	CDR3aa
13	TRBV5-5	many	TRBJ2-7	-	CASSLWTASEQYF
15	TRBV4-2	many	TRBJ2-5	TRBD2	CASSQERGDQETQYF
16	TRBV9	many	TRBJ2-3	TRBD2	CASSVVAGGRSDTQYF
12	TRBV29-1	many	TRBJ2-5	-	CSVDLASETQYF
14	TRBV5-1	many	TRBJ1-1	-	CASSKDALDTEAFF
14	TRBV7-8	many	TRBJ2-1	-	CASSPGLNYNEQFF
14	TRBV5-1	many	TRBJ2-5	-	CASSFRGSRETQYF
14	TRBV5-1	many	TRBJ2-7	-	CASSLGDASYEQYF
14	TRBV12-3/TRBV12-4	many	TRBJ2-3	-	CASSPPLGGDTQYF
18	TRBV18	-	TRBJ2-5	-	CASSPGDKAIGDKETQYF
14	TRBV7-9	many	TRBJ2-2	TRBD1	CASSFQGAVGELFF
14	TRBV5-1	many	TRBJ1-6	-	CASSLWQGNSPLHF
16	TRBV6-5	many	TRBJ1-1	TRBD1	CASSYWPIQGITEAFF
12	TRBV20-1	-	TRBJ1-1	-	CSAIRVNTEAFF
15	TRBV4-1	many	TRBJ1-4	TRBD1	CASSPGTGSVIGPFF
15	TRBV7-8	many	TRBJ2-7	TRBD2	CASSFFSGSTYEQYF
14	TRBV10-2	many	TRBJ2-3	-	CASSGAQVTDTQYF
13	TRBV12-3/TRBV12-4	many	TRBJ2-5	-	CATRTRRSETQYF
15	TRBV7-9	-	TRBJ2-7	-	CASSQGGGSSYEQYF
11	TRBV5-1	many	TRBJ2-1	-	CASSLRGEQFF
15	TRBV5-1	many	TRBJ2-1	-	CASRIEGGRPVGQFF
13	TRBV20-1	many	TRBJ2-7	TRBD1	CSADRGGYYEQYF
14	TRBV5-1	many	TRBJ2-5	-	CASSFLRSQETQYF
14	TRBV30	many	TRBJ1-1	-	CAWSSRQPNTEAFF
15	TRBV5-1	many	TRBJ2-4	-	CASSLFSGDKNIQYF
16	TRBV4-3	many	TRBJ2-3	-	CASSQGTAGVSDTQYF
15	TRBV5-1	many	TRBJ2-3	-	CASSLKGNSGDTQYF
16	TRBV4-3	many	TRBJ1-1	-	CASSQGIEGVYPEAFF
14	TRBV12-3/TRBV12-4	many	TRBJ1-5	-	CASSLLAETQPQHF
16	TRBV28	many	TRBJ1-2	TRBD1	CASSPPGGGRGYGYTF
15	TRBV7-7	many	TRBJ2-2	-	CASSLARSGTGELFF
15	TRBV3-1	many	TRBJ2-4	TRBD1	CASSPRGTGMNIQYF
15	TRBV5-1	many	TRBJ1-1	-	CASSLLGGMNTEAFF
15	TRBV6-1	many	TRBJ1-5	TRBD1	CASSPRTGSNQPQHF
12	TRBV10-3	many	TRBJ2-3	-	CAIGLGADTQYF
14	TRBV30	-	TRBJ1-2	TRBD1	CAWGWDSINYGYTF
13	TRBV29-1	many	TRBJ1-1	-	CSVRYRTNTEAFF
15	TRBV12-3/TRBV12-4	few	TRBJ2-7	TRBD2	CASSPGVAGPYEQYF
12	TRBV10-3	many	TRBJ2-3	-	CAISKGGGTQYF
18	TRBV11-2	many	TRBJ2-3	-	CASSSYHSWSLSTDTQYF
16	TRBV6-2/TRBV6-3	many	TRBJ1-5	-	CASSYSGQRANQPQHF
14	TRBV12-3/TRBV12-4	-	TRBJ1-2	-	CASTSLGSGYGYTF
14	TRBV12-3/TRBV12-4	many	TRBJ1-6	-	CASSSGDASSPLHF
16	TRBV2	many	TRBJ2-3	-	CASSEERPALTDTQYF
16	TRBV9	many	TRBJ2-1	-	CASSVGLGVPYNEQFF
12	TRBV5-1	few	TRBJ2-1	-	CASRPNLDEQFF
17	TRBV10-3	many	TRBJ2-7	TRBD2	CAIRETSGGPSSYEQYF
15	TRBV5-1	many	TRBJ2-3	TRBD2	CASSYTSGGTDTQYF
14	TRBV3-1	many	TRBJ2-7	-	CASSQLIFPHEQYF